What follows is one TCR beta chain and its context. Sequencing used immunoSEQ multiplex PCR; TCRdb keeps in-frame clones, though not all of them. This sample carries 200,000 to 250,000 clones, roughly 80% of them seen once, and the ten largest clones take approximately 3.5%. There are 15 residues in the CDR3. CDR1 and CDR2 from the germline V gene are SGHTA and FQGNSA. The V end lost 2 bases, the J end lost 1 base, and 9 bases lay between the germline ends. This record comes from a study of blood T cell repertoires in COVID-19. The chain combines TRBV7-2 with TRBJ1-3; no clear D gene. The receptor was derived from a young woman with acute or convalescent COVID-19. The sample consisted of peripheral blood. CDR3 nucleotide sequence: TGTGCCAGCAGCTTAATCTTTATTTCTGGAAACACCATATATTTT. Its protein is CASSLIFISGNTIYF.